These 27 T cell receptor beta chains originate from one sample sequenced in a study of blood T cell repertoires in COVID-19. TCRdb's copy holds only in-frame clones and misses some; the assay was immunoSEQ multiplex PCR. The sample has hundreds of thousands of clones; approximately 77% are singletons. The sequencing input was peripheral blood. These receptors were obtained from a woman aged 80 or over with acute or convalescent COVID-19.

In its sample, this clone was seen once. The chain uses TRBV6-6 and TRBJ2-1, with 8 bases lining up with TRBD1. The CDR3 is 16 amino acids. Germline V gene lookup returns CDR1 MNHNY and CDR2 SVGAGI (reference sequence). V lost 6 bases, J lost 4 bases, and 11 bases stayed unmatched. This CDR3 is CASSRNGQGDYNEQFF. DNA for the CDR3: TGTGCCAGCAGCCGAAACGGACAGGGAGATTACAATGAGCAGTTCTTC.

The V call is TRBV19, the J call TRBJ1-1; 7 nucleotides agree with TRBD1. This CDR3 region has 14 residues. Trimming at V came to 5 bases and at J to 1 base, leaving 4 bases not matched to a gene. Germline V gene lookup returns CDR1 LNHDA and CDR2 SQIVND (reference sequence). The CDR3, as DNA: TGTGCCAGTAGTTCCGGGACAGAGAACACTGAAGCTTTCTTT. Encoded protein: CASSSGTENTEAFF.

This chain uses TRBV9 with TRBJ2-2; the match to TRBD1 covers 8 bases. V was pared by 4 bases and J by 3 bases, with 5 bases of the junction left unmatched. Per germline, CDR1 SGDLS and CDR2 YYNGEE. This CDR3 has 15 amino acids. The CDR3 DNA reads as TGTGCCAGCAGCTCAGGACAGGGAGACACCGGGGAGCTGTTTTTT. Encoded protein: CASSSGQGDTGELFF.

J is TRBJ2-4 and V is TRBV3-1 (or the pseudogene TRBV3-2); 11 bases agree with TRBD2. The CDR3 loop spans 15 amino acids. V was clipped by 4 bases and J by 5 bases; unmatched bases: 4. Germline V gene data show CDR1 as LGHDT and CDR2 as YNNKEL (reference sequence). CDR3 residues: CASSLSGGAQNIQYF. CDR3 DNA sequence: TGTGCCAGCAGCCTTAGCGGGGGGGCCCAAAACATTCAGTACTTC.

This chain connects TRBV7-2 to TRBJ2-7; D possibly corresponds to TRBD1 (5 bases). The CDR3 loop spans 14 amino acids. Trimming took 3 bases from V and 4 from J, leaving 13 bases between them. The germline V gene encodes CDR1 SGHTA and CDR2 FQGNSA. CDR3 residues: CASSLIGHGYEQYF. The CDR3 bases are TGTGCCAGCAGCTTGATAGGACATGGATACGAGCAGTACTTC.

J is TRBJ1-1 and V is TRBV18, with D possibly matching TRBD1 (5 bases). The CDR3 runs 14 residues. Germline-derived CDR1 and CDR2 are KGHSH and LQKENI. V was cut by 0 bases and J by 11 bases, with 16 bases left in between. This CDR3 is CASSPPDNREVAFF. The CDR3 DNA sequence: TGTGCCAGCTCACCACCGGACAATCGGGAGGTCGCTTTCTTT. Full variable domain (remainder filled in from reference TRBV18 and TRBJ1-1): NAGVMQNPRHLVRRRGQEARLRCSPMKGHSHVYWYRQLPEEGLKFMVYLQKENIIDESGMPKERFSAEFPKEGPSILRIQQVVRGDSAAYFCASSPPDNREVAFFGQGTRLTVV.

The rearrangement uses TRBV6-5 and TRBJ1-2; D is unclear. The V gene's germline CDR1 is MNHEY and CDR2 SVGAGI. Between the trimmed V and J ends, which lost 0 bases and 0 bases, there was a span of 8 bases. The CDR3 totals 15 residues. The CDR3 region has the DNA TGTGCCAGCAGTTACTCGAGTGGGCCTAACTATGGCTACACCTTC. Protein: CASSYSSGPNYGYTF.

Notes on this clone: Additional DNA sequences in this sample encode the identical CDR3. This chain connects TRBV3-1 (or the pseudogene TRBV3-2) to TRBJ1-2, with 7 nucleotides matching TRBD1. The CDR3 covers 12 residues. CDR1 and CDR2 from the germline V gene are LGHDT and YNNKEL (reference sequence). V was clipped by 4 bases and J by 7 bases; unmatched bases: 3. The CDR3 DNA follows: TGTGCCAGCAGCCTGACAGGGACTGGCTACACCTTC. Its translation is CASSLTGTGYTF.

The chain employs TRBV6-5 and TRBJ1-4; 7 bases map to TRBD1. Germline CDR1 MNHEY, CDR2 SVGAGI. This CDR3 is built from 15 residues. The junction had 12 bases not matched to a gene; V was cut back by 6 bases and J by 8 bases. The CDR3 bases are TGTGCCAGCAGCCTCCGGGGGACAGATTGGGAAAAACTGTTTTTT. Its translation is CASSLRGTDWEKLFF.

Here the CDR3 reads CASSLGQRVGSPLHF. In nucleotides, the CDR3 is TGTGCCAGCAGCCTGGGACAGCGGGTTGGCTCACCCCTCCACTTT. The chain combines TRBV7-3 with TRBJ1-6, with 7 bases aligning to TRBD1. Germline-derived CDR1 and CDR2 are SGHTA and FQGTGA. V lost 5 bases and J lost 10; bases outside the gene matches: 11. The CDR3 is 15 residues long.

The gene calls are TRBV28 and TRBJ1-1, with a tentative D call TRBD1 (5 bases). The V gene lost 2 bases and the J gene lost 10 bases, with 11 bases spanning the gap. This CDR3 region has 12 residues. Per the germline V gene, CDR1 is MDHEN and CDR2 is SYDVKM. CDR3 loop: CASSLNSDRAFF. CDR3 DNA: TGTGCCAGCAGTTTAAACAGCGACAGAGCTTTCTTT.

The chain is built from TRBV3-1 (or the pseudogene TRBV3-2) and TRBJ2-4; possibly TRBD1 for D (5 bases). The ends were cut back, 4 bases at V and 4 bases at J, with 26 bases in the middle. Germline V gives CDR1 LGHDT, CDR2 YNNKEL (reference sequence). The CDR3 is made up of 19 amino acids. Here the CDR3 DNA reads TGTGCCAGCAGCCTTTCAAATCAGGGCCCGGACCCTTTAAAAAACATTCAGTACTTC. As protein: CASSLSNQGPDPLKNIQYF.

The chain is built from TRBV15 and TRBJ2-7; D is uncertain. Germline assignment: CDR1 LNHNV and CDR2 YYDKDF (reference sequence). The CDR3 extends over 13 amino acids. Trimming took off 1 base at V and 4 bases at J, with 8 bases between the two ends. The CDR3 region is CATSRGFRYEQYF. CDR3 bases: TGTGCCACCAGCAGAGGGTTCAGGTACGAGCAGTACTTC.

This clone was detected once. The J gene is TRBJ1-1, the V gene TRBV27; a possible D gene is TRBD1 (6 bases). Per germline, CDR1 MNHEY and CDR2 SMNVEV (reference sequence). Trimming pared 0 bases from V and 9 bases from J, leaving 17 bases between. The CDR3 extends over 15 amino acids. CDR3 loop: CASSLSTGLGAQAFF. CDR3 nucleotide sequence: TGTGCCAGCAGTTTATCTACCGGACTGGGGGCCCAAGCTTTCTTT.

The chain joins TRBV18 to TRBJ1-2; D is unclear. The CDR3 contains 15 residues. Germline-derived CDR1 and CDR2 are KGHSH and LQKENI. V was pared by 2 bases and J by 0 bases, with 10 bases between. This chain's CDR3 is CASSPSSGANYGYTF. For the CDR3, the DNA is TGTGCCAGCTCACCATCGTCCGGAGCTAACTATGGCTACACCTTC.

As regards this clone: This same CDR3 is encoded by further DNA sequences in the sample. The V gene is TRBV5-4, the J gene TRBJ2-7; 7 bases are a match to TRBD2. With 3 bases clipped from V and 4 bases from J, the junction kept 1 base outside the gene matches. The CDR3 sequence is 12 residues long. The germline CDR1 and CDR2 sequences are SGHNT and YYREEE (reference sequence). As DNA, the CDR3 is TGTGCCAGCAGCTGGGGGGGATACGAGCAGTACTTC. Its translation: CASSWGGYEQYF. Variable domain in full (rest from reference TRBV5-4 and TRBJ2-7): ETGVTQSPTHLIKTRGQQVTLRCSSQSGHNTVSWYQQALGQGPQFIFQYYREEENGRGNFPPRFSGLQFPNYSSELNVNALELDDSALYLCASSWGGYEQYFGPGTRLTVT.

The chain is built from TRBV6-1 and TRBJ1-2; D is uncertain. Per germline, CDR1 MNHNS and CDR2 SASEGT. Trimming took 6 bases from V and 7 from J, leaving 15 bases between them. The CDR3 sequence is 13 residues long. CDR3 bases: TGTGCCAGCAGCTTGAGGGTTGAAGCTGGCTACACCTTC. This gives the protein CASSLRVEAGYTF.

The chain couples TRBV3-1 (or the pseudogene TRBV3-2) to TRBJ2-5; 12 positions match TRBD2. CDR1 LGHDT and CDR2 YNNKEL come from the germline V gene (reference sequence). V was clipped by 4 bases and J by 1 base; unmatched bases: 7. The CDR3 loop spans 17 amino acids. Written as DNA, the CDR3 is TGTGCCAGCAGCCCAAGGACTAGCGGGGTTTCCCAAGAGACCCAGTACTTC. The encoded protein is CASSPRTSGVSQETQYF.

The chain has TRBV6-2 or TRBV6-3 and TRBJ2-3; TRBD2 is a possible D gene (5 bases). The CDR3 sequence is 15 residues long. CDR1 MNHEY and CDR2 SVGEGT come from the germline V gene. Trimming shortened V by 4 bases and J by 5 bases, and 16 bases separated the two germline ends. The CDR3 is CASSSLGAVQDTQYF. DNA of the CDR3: TGTGCCAGCAGTTCCCTCGGAGCGGTTCAAGATACGCAGTATTTT.

This chain joins TRBV10-3 and TRBJ2-2; D might be TRBD2 (5 bases). Trimming stripped 0 bases from V and 6 bases from J, with 14 bases between. CDR1 and CDR2 (germline): ENHRY, SYGVKD. The CDR3 is 16 amino acids. CDR3 sequence reads: CAISESLGAVAGELFF. The CDR3 DNA is TGTGCCATCAGTGAGTCGTTGGGAGCTGTAGCCGGGGAGCTGTTTTTT.

The rearrangement joins TRBV5-6 to TRBJ1-1; D is uncertain. The CDR3 has 15 residues. Trimming removed 0 bases from V and 0 bases from J, with 9 bases in between. CDR1 is SGHDT, CDR2 YYEEEE, per germline. CDR3 sequence: CASSLGALMNTEAFF. The CDR3 DNA follows: TGTGCCAGCAGCTTGGGGGCTCTTATGAACACTGAAGCTTTCTTT.

The chain employs TRBV4-2 and TRBJ1-2; D is ambiguous. Germline V gene lookup returns CDR1 LGHNA and CDR2 YNFKEQ. The CDR3 is made up of 13 amino acids. V gave up 0 bases and J gave up 2 bases, with 4 bases separating them. This chain's CDR3 is CASSQDQNYGYTF. CDR3 coding DNA: TGTGCCAGCAGCCAAGATCAAAACTATGGCTACACCTTC.

CDR3 residues: CASSLGYRARIAFF. For the CDR3, the DNA is TGTGCCAGCAGCTTGGGTTACAGGGCGCGTATAGCTTTCTTT. The chain recombines TRBV5-8 with TRBJ1-1, with D possibly matching TRBD1 (6 bases). The CDR3 has 14 residues. With 0 bases removed from V and 10 bases from J, the gap between germline ends came to 16 bases. CDR1 is SGHTS and CDR2 is YDEGEE in the germline V gene.

The rearrangement links TRBV16 to TRBJ1-1; TRBD1 agrees at 7 bases. The germline gives CDR1 KGHSY, CDR2 FQNENV. Trimming removed 0 bases from V and 6 bases from J; junction bases left unmatched: 10. The CDR3 consists of 16 residues. CDR3 loop: CASSQSGQDLWAEAFF. DNA for the CDR3: TGTGCCAGCAGCCAATCTGGACAGGATTTATGGGCTGAAGCTTTCTTT.

The rearrangement links TRBV6-6 to TRBJ2-1, with a weak D call TRBD1 (6 bases). V was cut by 5 bases and J by 7 bases, with 18 bases left in between. CDR1 and CDR2 (germline): MNHNY, SVGAGI (reference sequence). The CDR3 is 15 amino acids. The CDR3 DNA reads as TGTGCCAGCAGTAACAGGGTCCCTCTGGGAAATGAGCAGTTCTTC. This gives the protein CASSNRVPLGNEQFF.

The chain carries TRBV28 and TRBJ1-4; D gene unclear. V dropped 11 bases and J dropped 8 bases, with 18 bases sitting between them. This CDR3 has 13 residues. Germline CDR1 reads MDHEN; CDR2 reads SYDVKM. The CDR3 loop reads CALLLIKLEKLFF. The CDR3 bases are TGTGCCCTCCTTCTAATAAAACTAGAAAAACTGTTTTTT.

This chain uses TRBV7-8 with TRBJ2-1; D perhaps matches TRBD2 (5 bases). Trimming took off 1 base at V and 5 bases at J, with 6 bases between the two ends. CDR3 length: 13 amino acids. The germline V gene has CDR1 SGHVS and CDR2 FQNEAQ. The CDR3 DNA reads as TGTGCCAGCAGCTTAGACGGGAACAATGAGCAGTTCTTC. Protein sequence: CASSLDGNNEQFF.